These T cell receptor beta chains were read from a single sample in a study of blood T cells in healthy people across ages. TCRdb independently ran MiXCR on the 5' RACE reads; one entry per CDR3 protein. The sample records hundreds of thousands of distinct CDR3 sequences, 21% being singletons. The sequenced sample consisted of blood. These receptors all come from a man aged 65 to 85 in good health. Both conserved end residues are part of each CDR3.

CDR3 protein: CASTLSLGTGANVLTF; V gene: TRBV12-3/TRBV12-4; CDR3 length: 16
CDR3 protein: CASSQAAGQETQYF; V gene: TRBV3-1; CDR3 length: 14
CDR3 protein: CASSEVKSPLHF; V gene: TRBV2; CDR3 length: 12
CDR3 protein: CASRPGSSYEQYF; V gene: TRBV28; CDR3 length: 13
CDR3 protein: CAISPGTRSQETQYF; V gene: TRBV10-3; CDR3 length: 15
CDR3 protein: CASSLVRGGSGNTIYF; V gene: TRBV7-2; CDR3 length: 16
CDR3 protein: CASSIAGRAETQYF; V gene: TRBV19; CDR3 length: 14
CDR3 protein: CASSPEGGMETQYF; V gene: TRBV5-4; CDR3 length: 14
CDR3 protein: CSARSLVGYEQYF; V gene: TRBV20-1; CDR3 length: 13
CDR3 protein: CASSLGPTGQGESLVVTDTQYF; V gene: TRBV28; CDR3 length: 22
CDR3 protein: CSARSGGRFEQYF; V gene: TRBV20-1; CDR3 length: 13
CDR3 protein: CASSLDQRTYEQYF; V gene: TRBV5-1; CDR3 length: 14
CDR3 protein: CASSLAGVTDQPQHF; V gene: TRBV7-2; CDR3 length: 15
CDR3 protein: CASGRTTYTGELFF; V gene: TRBV12-3/TRBV12-4; CDR3 length: 14
CDR3 protein: CASSGESRTSYNEQFF; V gene: TRBV12-3/TRBV12-4; CDR3 length: 16
CDR3 protein: CASSQDREDEAFF; V gene: TRBV4-3; CDR3 length: 13
CDR3 protein: CASSFGQNYEQYF; V gene: TRBV27; CDR3 length: 13
CDR3 protein: CASSRELAGETQYF; V gene: TRBV14; CDR3 length: 14
CDR3 protein: CGVDPGVSSYNEQFF; V gene: TRBV29-1; CDR3 length: 15
CDR3 protein: CSARGDRGRQYF; V gene: TRBV20-1; CDR3 length: 12
CDR3 protein: CSVEDGGSGGPFF; V gene: TRBV29-1; CDR3 length: 13
CDR3 protein: CASSPGTEFYGYTF; V gene: TRBV28; CDR3 length: 14
CDR3 protein: CSANYASSYNEQFF; V gene: TRBV20-1; CDR3 length: 14
CDR3 protein: CASSLDRRGDEKLFF; V gene: TRBV5-1; CDR3 length: 15
CDR3 protein: CASSEYYGLQETQYF; V gene: TRBV25-1; CDR3 length: 15
CDR3 protein: CASSLNLVNEQFF; V gene: TRBV12-3/TRBV12-4; CDR3 length: 13
CDR3 protein: CASSEFVLLAKNIQYF; V gene: TRBV2; CDR3 length: 16
CDR3 protein: CASLARPDSYEQYF; V gene: TRBV10-2; CDR3 length: 14
CDR3 protein: CSAPLAGGLETQYF; V gene: TRBV20-1; CDR3 length: 14
CDR3 protein: CSAKKRTDTIYF; V gene: TRBV20-1; CDR3 length: 12
CDR3 protein: CASSNTGSGANVLTF; V gene: TRBV21-1; CDR3 length: 15
CDR3 protein: CASSYRATEAFF; V gene: TRBV6-6; CDR3 length: 12
CDR3 protein: CASSQDLRTYEQYF; V gene: TRBV4-3; CDR3 length: 14
CDR3 protein: CSVEMGHPEAFF; V gene: TRBV29-1; CDR3 length: 12
CDR3 protein: CASRSDGTGGQETQYF; V gene: TRBV5-1; CDR3 length: 16
CDR3 protein: CASSLPPHTEAFF; V gene: TRBV9; CDR3 length: 13
CDR3 protein: CASTRMNTEAFF; V gene: TRBV6-2/TRBV6-3; CDR3 length: 12
CDR3 protein: CASSHGLRGNYEQYF; V gene: TRBV5-1; CDR3 length: 15
CDR3 protein: CSATKTSGLYEQYF; V gene: TRBV20-1; CDR3 length: 14
CDR3 protein: CAISESAEQFF; V gene: TRBV10-3; CDR3 length: 11
CDR3 protein: CASSERTGRTGELFF; V gene: TRBV28; CDR3 length: 15
CDR3 protein: CASSLGQANEQFF; V gene: TRBV5-6; CDR3 length: 13
CDR3 protein: CASSAWTVTYNSPLHF; V gene: TRBV12-3/TRBV12-4; CDR3 length: 16
CDR3 protein: CACLSRDQETQYF; V gene: TRBV6-1; CDR3 length: 13
CDR3 protein: CASKRGEQETQYF; V gene: TRBV2; CDR3 length: 13
CDR3 protein: CASSQQGSDNEQFF; V gene: TRBV3-1; CDR3 length: 14
CDR3 protein: CSVELLSGTRSNEQFF; V gene: TRBV29-1; CDR3 length: 16
CDR3 protein: CSARDLTSGSYNEQFF; V gene: TRBV20-1; CDR3 length: 16
CDR3 protein: CASGTLNQPQHF; V gene: TRBV6-6; CDR3 length: 12
CDR3 protein: CASSAETGVQETQYF; V gene: TRBV7-7; CDR3 length: 15
CDR3 protein: CASSLAWPATNEKLFF; V gene: TRBV5-1; CDR3 length: 16
CDR3 protein: CASSKSPAGEQYF; V gene: TRBV21-1; CDR3 length: 13
CDR3 protein: CSARSFEQFF; V gene: TRBV20-1; CDR3 length: 10
CDR3 protein: CASSLDGPWGYF; V gene: TRBV7-9; CDR3 length: 12
CDR3 protein: CASSLDLVSPLHF; V gene: TRBV11-2; CDR3 length: 13